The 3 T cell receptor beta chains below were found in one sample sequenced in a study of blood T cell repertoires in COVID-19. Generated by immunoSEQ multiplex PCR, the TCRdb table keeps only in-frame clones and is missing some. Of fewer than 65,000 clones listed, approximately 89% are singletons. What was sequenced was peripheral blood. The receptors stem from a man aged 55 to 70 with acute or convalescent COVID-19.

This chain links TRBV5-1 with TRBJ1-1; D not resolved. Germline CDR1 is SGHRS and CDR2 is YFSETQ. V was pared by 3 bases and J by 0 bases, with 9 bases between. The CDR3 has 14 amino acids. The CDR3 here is CASSSKTLNTEAFF. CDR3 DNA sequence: TGCGCCAGCAGCTCGAAAACATTGAACACTGAAGCTTTCTTT.

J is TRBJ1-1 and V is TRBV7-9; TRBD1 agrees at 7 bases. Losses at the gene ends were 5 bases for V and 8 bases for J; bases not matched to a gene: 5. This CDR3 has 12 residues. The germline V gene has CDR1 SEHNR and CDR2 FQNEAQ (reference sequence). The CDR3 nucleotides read TGTGCCAGCAGCCGCAGACAGGGCGAAGCTTTCTTT. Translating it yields CASSRRQGEAFF.

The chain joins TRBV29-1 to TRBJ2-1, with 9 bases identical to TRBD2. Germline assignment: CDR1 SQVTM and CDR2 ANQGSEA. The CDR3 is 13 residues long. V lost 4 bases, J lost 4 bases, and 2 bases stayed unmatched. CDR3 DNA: TGCAGCGTTGCGGCGGGGGGGTACAATGAGCAGTTCTTC. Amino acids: CSVAAGGYNEQFF.